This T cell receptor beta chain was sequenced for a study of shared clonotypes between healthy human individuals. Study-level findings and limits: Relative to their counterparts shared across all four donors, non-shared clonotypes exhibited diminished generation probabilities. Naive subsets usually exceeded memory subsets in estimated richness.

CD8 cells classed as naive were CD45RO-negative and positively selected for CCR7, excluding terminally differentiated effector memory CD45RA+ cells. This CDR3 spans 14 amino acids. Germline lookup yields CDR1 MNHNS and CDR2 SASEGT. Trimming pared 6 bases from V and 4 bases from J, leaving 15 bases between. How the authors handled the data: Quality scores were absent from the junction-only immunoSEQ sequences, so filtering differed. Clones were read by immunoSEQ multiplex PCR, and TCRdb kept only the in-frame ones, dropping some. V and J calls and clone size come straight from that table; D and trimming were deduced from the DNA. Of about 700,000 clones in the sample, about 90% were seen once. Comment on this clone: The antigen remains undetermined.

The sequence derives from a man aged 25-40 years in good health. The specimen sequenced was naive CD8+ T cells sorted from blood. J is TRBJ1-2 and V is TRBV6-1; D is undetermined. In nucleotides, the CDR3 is TGTGCCAGCAGGCCACGGTCCCGGGCCTATGGCTACACCTTC. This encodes CASRPRSRAYGYTF.